The rows below give T cell receptor beta chains drawn from one sample of a study of beta chain features in type 1 diabetes. Generated by immunoSEQ multiplex PCR, the TCRdb table keeps only in-frame clones and is missing some. The sample shows 600,000 to 700,000 clones, 9.5% to 15% of them seen only once. Sequenced input: naive CD4+ T cells from blood. The source is a man aged 25-45 years with type 1 diabetes. Each CDR3 is given with its conserved first and last residue. D genes are given only for firm matches. Not all rows give a size; the values are once, few, many and, for expanded clones, a class.

abundance	v_gene	j_gene	d_gene	len	CDR3nt	CDR3aa
.	TRBV9	TRBJ2-3	.	15	TGTGCCAGCAGCGTAGTTCAGGCTAGCACAGATACGCAGTATTTT	CASSVVQASTDTQYF
few	TRBV7-2	TRBJ2-5	.	16	TGTGCCAGCAGCCCCCAAGGAGGACAGTTCCAAGAGACCCAGTACTTC	CASSPQGGQFQETQYF
few	TRBV4-3	TRBJ2-4	TRBD1	17	TGCGCCAGCAGCCACGGGACAGGGAAGAGGGCCAAAAACATTCAGTACTTC	CASSHGTGKRAKNIQYF
.	TRBV4-2	TRBJ2-2	.	15	TGTGCCAGCAGCCAATCTGACAGCGGCACCGGGGAGCTGTTTTTT	CASSQSDSGTGELFF
.	TRBV6-6	TRBJ1-6	.	14	TGTGCCAGCAACCTCTCCCAGGGGAATTCACCCCTCCACTTT	CASNLSQGNSPLHF
.	TRBV28	TRBJ2-7	TRBD1	17	TGTGCCAGCAGCCCCACCCCGGGACAGATGCACTCCTACGAGCAGTACTTC	CASSPTPGQMHSYEQYF
few	TRBV25-1	TRBJ2-1	.	16	TGTGCCAGCAGTGAATCGGGGAAATTAGTCTACAATGAGCAGTTCTTC	CASSESGKLVYNEQFF
.	TRBV10-3	TRBJ2-1	.	15	TGTGCCATCAGTGAGTCGAACGCGAACTACAATGAGCAGTTCTTC	CAISESNANYNEQFF
.	TRBV19	TRBJ1-5	.	19	TGTGCCAGTAGTATAGATCAGGGAGGGGGGACATATAGCAATCAGCCCCAGCATTTT	CASSIDQGGGTYSNQPQHF
few	TRBV29-1	TRBJ2-3	TRBD2	16	TGCAGCGTAGCCCCCCAGCGGGGGTACCACACAGATACGCAGTATTTT	CSVAPQRGYHTDTQYF
few	TRBV7-9	TRBJ2-2	.	15	TGTGCCAGCAGCCCCGGACAGCTGAACACCGGGGAGCTGTTTTTT	CASSPGQLNTGELFF
few	TRBV28	TRBJ2-5	TRBD2	16	TGTGCCAGCAGTTTGTGGACTAGCGGGGATAGAAAAGCCCAGTACTTC	CASSLWTSGDRKAQYF
few	TRBV14	TRBJ2-7	.	16	TGTGCCAGCAGCCAAGATTGGAAGGACAAGGGCAGCGAGCAGTACTTC	CASSQDWKDKGSEQYF
.	TRBV6-6	TRBJ2-1	.	14	TGTGCCAGCAGGACGGGACAAAGCGGCAATGAGCAGTTCTTC	CASRTGQSGNEQFF
.	TRBV7-9	TRBJ1-4	.	16	TGTGCCAGCAGCCCCTCCCTCGGGAGGGCGAATGAAAAACTGTTTTTT	CASSPSLGRANEKLFF
few	TRBV7-9	TRBJ1-2	.	16	TGTGCCAGCAGCGCTAGTGGAGGGGATGGCGACTATGGCTACACCTTC	CASSASGGDGDYGYTF
few	TRBV7-6	TRBJ2-3	TRBD2	15	TGTGCCAGCAGCAGCCCGGGACTAGCTGAAGATACGCAGTATTTT	CASSSPGLAEDTQYF
few	TRBV12-5	TRBJ1-5	.	16	TGTGCTAGTGGTTTAAACAGGGTGAGGAGCAATCAGCCCCAGCATTTT	CASGLNRVRSNQPQHF
.	TRBV28	TRBJ1-4	.	11	TGTGCCAGCAGTGGAAATGAAAAACTGTTTTTT	CASSGNEKLFF
few	TRBV14	TRBJ1-1	.	14	TGTGCCAGCAGCCAAGGCAGCACGTTGACTGAAGCTTTCTTT	CASSQGSTLTEAFF
few	TRBV14	TRBJ1-2	TRBD1	15	TGTGCCAGCAGCCCCCGACAGGGGCTCGGTGGAGGCTACACCTTC	CASSPRQGLGGGYTF
.	TRBV7-9	TRBJ1-6	.	15	TGTGCCAGCAGCTTGGGGGGAGTGCGAGATTCACCCCTCCACTTT	CASSLGGVRDSPLHF
.	TRBV4-1	TRBJ2-6	.	17	TGCGCCAGCAGCCAACTGGCAACCTTCTCTGGGGCCAACGTCCTGACTTTC	CASSQLATFSGANVLTF
.	TRBV4-2	TRBJ2-7	.	14	TGTGCCAGCAGCCAACTGGACAGATCCTACGAGCAGTACTTC	CASSQLDRSYEQYF
few	TRBV28	TRBJ1-6	TRBD1	16	TGTGCCAGCAGTCCTACCGGGACAGGGTTAGGATCACCCCTCCACTTT	CASSPTGTGLGSPLHF
few	TRBV5-1	TRBJ2-2	.	15	TGCGCCAGCATGGGCAGCGGCAGAAACACCGGGGAGCTGTTTTTT	CASMGSGRNTGELFF
.	TRBV28	TRBJ2-7	TRBD1	16	TGTGCCAGCAGTTTGGGATCGCCGGGACAGATCTACGAGCAGTACTTC	CASSLGSPGQIYEQYF
few	TRBV9	TRBJ1-2	.	18	TGTGCCAGCAGCCCTCAACCCGACAGTCGTCGGGATGTATGGGGCTACACCTTC	CASSPQPDSRRDVWGYTF
few	TRBV15	TRBJ2-7	TRBD1	16	TGTGCCACCAGCAGAGATCAGGACAGGGCGTCCTACGAGCAGTACTTC	CATSRDQDRASYEQYF
few	TRBV18	TRBJ2-5	TRBD2	15	TGTGCCAGCTCACCACCGACTAGCGAGCAAGAGACCCAGTACTTC	CASSPPTSEQETQYF
.	TRBV2	TRBJ1-2	.	12	TGTGCCAGCCGTTGGGACGGCTATGGCTACACCTTC	CASRWDGYGYTF
.	TRBV4-2	TRBJ2-3	TRBD2	16	TGTGCCAGCAGCCAAGAAAGCGGGGGCCCCCCAGATACGCAGTATTTT	CASSQESGGPPDTQYF
.	TRBV19	TRBJ1-5	.	13	TGTGCCAGTAGTATAGAGGGATTGCGGCCCCAGCATTTT	CASSIEGLRPQHF
few	TRBV28	TRBJ2-3	TRBD1	14	TGTGCCAGCAGACAGGGGGCGAGCACAGATACGCAGTATTTT	CASRQGASTDTQYF
.	TRBV2	TRBJ2-3	.	15	TGTGCCAGCAGTGGAGGGGGGAGCAGCACAGATACGCAGTATTTT	CASSGGGSSTDTQYF
few	TRBV4-3	TRBJ1-3	.	16	TGCGCCAGCAGCCAAGGGGCAGGGGCTGATGGAAACACCATATATTTT	CASSQGAGADGNTIYF
once	TRBV18	TRBJ1-6	.	15	TGTGCCAGCTCACCAACTTCCGGGGCCCTTTCACCCCTCCACTTT	CASSPTSGALSPLHF
.	TRBV2	TRBJ2-5	.	13	TGTGCCAGTAGGGGGAGGCTCCAAGAGACCCAGTACTTC	CASRGRLQETQYF
.	TRBV11-2	TRBJ1-1	.	16	TGTGCCAGCAGCCGCCGACAGGATCCCATGAACACTGAAGCTTTCTTT	CASSRRQDPMNTEAFF
few	TRBV5-1	TRBJ1-5	.	14	TGCGCCAGCAGCTTGGATGGGGGTGGTCAGCCCCAGCATTTT	CASSLDGGGQPQHF
.	TRBV25-1	TRBJ2-7	.	14	TGTGCCAGCAGCCGACAGGATGGCGCCTACGAGCAGTACTTC	CASSRQDGAYEQYF
.	TRBV29-1	TRBJ2-7	TRBD1	14	TGCAGCGTTGAAGAGTCGGCAGGGGGCTACGAGCAGTACTTC	CSVEESAGGYEQYF
few	TRBV29-1	TRBJ2-4	TRBD1	13	TGCAGCGTTGTGACAGGGGGCGCCGACATTCAGTACTTC	CSVVTGGADIQYF
.	TRBV4-2	TRBJ2-1	.	17	TGTGCCAGCAGCGGTCGTCGGATCTCGAGCTCCTACAATGAGCAGTTCTTC	CASSGRRISSSYNEQFF
.	TRBV7-2	TRBJ1-4	.	17	TGTGCCAGCAGCTTCGGACGTAGGACCTCAACTAATGAAAAACTGTTTTTT	CASSFGRRTSTNEKLFF
few	TRBV7-2	TRBJ2-5	TRBD2	16	TGTGCCAGCAGCCCCGGACTAGCGGGGGGGCAAGAGACCCAGTACTTC	CASSPGLAGGQETQYF
.	TRBV27	TRBJ2-7	.	14	TGTGCCAGCAGTTTAACGTATATTAGCGACGAGCAGTACTTC	CASSLTYISDEQYF
few	TRBV11-1	TRBJ2-1	.	15	TGTGCCAGCAGCTTAGCGGCAATCTCCTACAATGAGCAGTTCTTC	CASSLAAISYNEQFF
few	TRBV18	TRBJ2-2	.	13	TGTGCCAGCTCACCACGGGACACCGGGGAGCTGTTTTTT	CASSPRDTGELFF
.	TRBV9	TRBJ2-1	.	15	TGTGCCAGCAACCTTGACGGCACCTTCAACAATGAGCAGTTCTTC	CASNLDGTFNNEQFF
.	TRBV5-1	TRBJ2-1	TRBD2	15	TGCGCCAGCAGCTTCGGGGGGGCCCCAGGCAATGAGCAGTTCTTC	CASSFGGAPGNEQFF
.	TRBV2	TRBJ1-5	TRBD1	14	TGTGCCAGCAGTGGTCAGGGGGGGAATCAGCCCCAGCATTTT	CASSGQGGNQPQHF